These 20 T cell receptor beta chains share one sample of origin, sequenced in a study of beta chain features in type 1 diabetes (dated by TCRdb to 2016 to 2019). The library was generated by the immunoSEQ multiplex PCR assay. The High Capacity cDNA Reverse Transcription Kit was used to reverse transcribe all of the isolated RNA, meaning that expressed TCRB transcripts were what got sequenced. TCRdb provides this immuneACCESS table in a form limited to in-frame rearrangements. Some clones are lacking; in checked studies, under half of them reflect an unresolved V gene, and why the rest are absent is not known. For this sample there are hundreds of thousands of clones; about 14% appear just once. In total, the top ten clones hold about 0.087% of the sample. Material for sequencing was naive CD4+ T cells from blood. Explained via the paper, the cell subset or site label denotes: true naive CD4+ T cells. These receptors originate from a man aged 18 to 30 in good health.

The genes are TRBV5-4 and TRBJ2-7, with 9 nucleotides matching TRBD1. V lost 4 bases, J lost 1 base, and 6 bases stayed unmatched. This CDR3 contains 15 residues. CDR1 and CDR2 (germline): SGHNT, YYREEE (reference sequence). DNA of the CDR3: TGTGCCAGCAGCCCCACGGGACAGGGTTCCTACGAGCAGTACTTC. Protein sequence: CASSPTGQGSYEQYF.

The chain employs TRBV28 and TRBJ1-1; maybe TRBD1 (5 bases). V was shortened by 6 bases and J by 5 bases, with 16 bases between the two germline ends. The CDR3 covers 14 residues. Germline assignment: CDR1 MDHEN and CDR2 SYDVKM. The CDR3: CASRYDSVRTEAFF. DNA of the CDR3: TGTGCCAGCAGGTATGACAGTGTTAGGACTGAAGCTTTCTTT.

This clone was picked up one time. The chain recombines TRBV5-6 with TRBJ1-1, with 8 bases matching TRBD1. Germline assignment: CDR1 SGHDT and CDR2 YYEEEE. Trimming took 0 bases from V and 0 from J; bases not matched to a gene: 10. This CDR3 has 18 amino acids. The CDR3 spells CASSLVTRGPGLNTEAFF. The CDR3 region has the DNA TGTGCCAGCAGCTTGGTCACCAGGGGGCCCGGCCTGAACACTGAAGCTTTCTTT.

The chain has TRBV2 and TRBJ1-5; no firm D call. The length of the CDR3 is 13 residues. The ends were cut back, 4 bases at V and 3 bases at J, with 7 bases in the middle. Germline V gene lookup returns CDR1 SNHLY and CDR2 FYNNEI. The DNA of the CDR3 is TGTGCCAGCAGTGGTAGGGACAATCAGCCCCAGCATTTT. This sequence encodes CASSGRDNQPQHF.

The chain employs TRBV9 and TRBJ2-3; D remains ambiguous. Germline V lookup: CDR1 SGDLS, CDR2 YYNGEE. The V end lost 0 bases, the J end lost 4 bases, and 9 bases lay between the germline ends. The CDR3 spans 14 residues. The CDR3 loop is CASSVASFADTQYF. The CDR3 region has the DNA TGTGCCAGCAGCGTAGCTAGTTTCGCAGATACGCAGTATTTT.

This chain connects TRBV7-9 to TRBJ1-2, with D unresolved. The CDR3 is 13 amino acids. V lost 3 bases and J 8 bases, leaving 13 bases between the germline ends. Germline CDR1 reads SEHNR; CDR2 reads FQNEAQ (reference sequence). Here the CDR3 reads CASSLAKVEGYTF. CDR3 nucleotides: TGTGCCAGCAGCTTGGCGAAAGTCGAGGGCTACACCTTC.

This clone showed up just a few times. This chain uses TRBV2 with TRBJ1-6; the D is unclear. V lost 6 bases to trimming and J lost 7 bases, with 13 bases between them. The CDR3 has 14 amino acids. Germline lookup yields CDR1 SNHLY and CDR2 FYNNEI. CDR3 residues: CASSHDGPNSPLHF. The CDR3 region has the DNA TGTGCCAGCAGCCACGACGGGCCAAATTCACCCCTCCACTTT.

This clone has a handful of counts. CDR3 in amino acids: CASSATDRAQSGANVLTF. For the CDR3, the DNA is TGTGCCAGCAGCGCAACCGACAGGGCCCAATCTGGGGCCAACGTCCTGACTTTC. V gene TRBV7-3 combines with J gene TRBJ2-6; 7 nucleotides agree with TRBD1. V was clipped by 5 bases and J by 1 base; unmatched bases: 11. This CDR3 has 18 amino acids. Germline V lookup: CDR1 SGHTA, CDR2 FQGTGA.

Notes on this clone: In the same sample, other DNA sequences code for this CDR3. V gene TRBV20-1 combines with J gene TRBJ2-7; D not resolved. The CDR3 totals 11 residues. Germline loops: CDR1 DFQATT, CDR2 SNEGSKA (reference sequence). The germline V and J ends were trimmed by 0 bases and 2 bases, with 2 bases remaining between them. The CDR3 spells CSAREAYEQYF. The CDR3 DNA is TGCAGTGCTAGAGAGGCCTACGAGCAGTACTTC.

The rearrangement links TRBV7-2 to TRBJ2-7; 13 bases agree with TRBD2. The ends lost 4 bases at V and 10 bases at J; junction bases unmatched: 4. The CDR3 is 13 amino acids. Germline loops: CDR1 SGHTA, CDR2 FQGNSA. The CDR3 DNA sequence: TGTGCCAGCAGCTCCGGACTAGCGGGGGCCCAGTACTTC. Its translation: CASSSGLAGAQYF.

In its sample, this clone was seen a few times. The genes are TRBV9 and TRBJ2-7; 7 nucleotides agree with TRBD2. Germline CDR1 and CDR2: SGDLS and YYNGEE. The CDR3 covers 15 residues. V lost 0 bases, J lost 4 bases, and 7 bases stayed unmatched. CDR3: CASSVEAGVWYEQYF. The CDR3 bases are TGTGCCAGCAGCGTAGAGGCGGGAGTGTGGTACGAGCAGTACTTC.

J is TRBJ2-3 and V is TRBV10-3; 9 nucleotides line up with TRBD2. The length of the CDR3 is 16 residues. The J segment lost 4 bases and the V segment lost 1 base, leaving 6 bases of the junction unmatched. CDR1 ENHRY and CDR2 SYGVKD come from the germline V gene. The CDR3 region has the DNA TGTGCCATCAGTGAGTGGGCTAGCGGGATTTCAGATACGCAGTATTTT. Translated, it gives CAISEWASGISDTQYF.

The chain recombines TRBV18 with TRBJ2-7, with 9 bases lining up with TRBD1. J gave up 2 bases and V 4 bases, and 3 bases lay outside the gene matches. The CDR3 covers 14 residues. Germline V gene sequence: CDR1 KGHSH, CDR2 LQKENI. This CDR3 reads CASSQQGAAYEQYF. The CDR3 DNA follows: TGTGCCAGCTCACAACAGGGGGCGGCCTACGAGCAGTACTTC.

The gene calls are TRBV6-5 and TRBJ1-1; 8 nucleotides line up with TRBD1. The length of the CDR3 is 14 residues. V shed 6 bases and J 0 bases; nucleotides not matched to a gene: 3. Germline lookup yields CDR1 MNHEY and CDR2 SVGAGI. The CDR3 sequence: CASRPGGMNTEAFF. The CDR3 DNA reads TGTGCCAGCAGACCAGGGGGCATGAACACTGAAGCTTTCTTT.

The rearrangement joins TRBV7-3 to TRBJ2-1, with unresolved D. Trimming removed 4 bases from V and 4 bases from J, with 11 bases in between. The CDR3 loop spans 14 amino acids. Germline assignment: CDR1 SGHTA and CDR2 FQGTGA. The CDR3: CASSSASSYNEQFF. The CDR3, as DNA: TGTGCCAGCAGCTCCGCCTCCTCTTACAATGAGCAGTTCTTC.

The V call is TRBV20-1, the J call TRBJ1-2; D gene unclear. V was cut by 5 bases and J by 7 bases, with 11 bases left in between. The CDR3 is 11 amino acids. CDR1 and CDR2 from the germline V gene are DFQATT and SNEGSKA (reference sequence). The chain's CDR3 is CSAPTAAGYTF. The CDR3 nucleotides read TGCAGTGCTCCTACGGCGGCTGGCTACACCTTC.

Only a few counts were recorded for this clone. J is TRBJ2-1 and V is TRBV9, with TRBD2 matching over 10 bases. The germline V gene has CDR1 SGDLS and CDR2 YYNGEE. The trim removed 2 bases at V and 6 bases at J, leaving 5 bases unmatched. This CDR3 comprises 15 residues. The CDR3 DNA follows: TGTGCCAGCAGCGTTAGCGGGAGGAACAGCAATGAGCAGTTCTTC. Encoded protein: CASSVSGRNSNEQFF. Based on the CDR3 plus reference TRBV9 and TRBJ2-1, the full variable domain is DSGVTQTPKHLITATGQRVTLRCSPRSGDLSVYWYQQSLDQGLQFLIQYYNGEERAKGNILERFSAQQFPDLHSELNLSSLELGDSALYFCASSVSGRNSNEQFFGPGTRLTVL.

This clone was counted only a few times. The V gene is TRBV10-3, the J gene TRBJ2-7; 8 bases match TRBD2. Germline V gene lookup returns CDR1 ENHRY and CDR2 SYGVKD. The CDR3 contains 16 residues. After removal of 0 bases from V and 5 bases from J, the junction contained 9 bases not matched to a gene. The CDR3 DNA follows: TGTGCCATCAGTGAGTCTTCGCGAAGCGGGAGCGACGAGCAGTACTTC. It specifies CAISESSRSGSDEQYF.

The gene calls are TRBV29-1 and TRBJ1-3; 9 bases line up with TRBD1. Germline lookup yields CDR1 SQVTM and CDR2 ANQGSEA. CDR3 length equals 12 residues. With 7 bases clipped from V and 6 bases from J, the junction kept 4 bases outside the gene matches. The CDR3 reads CSARTGENTIYF. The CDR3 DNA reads TGCAGCGCTCGGACAGGGGAAAACACCATATATTTT. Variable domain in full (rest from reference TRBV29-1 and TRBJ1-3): SAVISQKPSRDICQRGTSLTIQCQVDSQVTMMFWYRQQPGQSLTLIATANQGSEATYESGFVIDKFPISRPNLTFSTLTVSNMSPEDSSIYLCSARTGENTIYFGEGSWLTVV.

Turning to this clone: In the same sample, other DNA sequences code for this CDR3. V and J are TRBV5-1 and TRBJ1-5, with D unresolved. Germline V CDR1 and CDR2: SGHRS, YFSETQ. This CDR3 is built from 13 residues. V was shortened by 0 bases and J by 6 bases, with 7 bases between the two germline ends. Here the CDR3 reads CASSLEGGQPQHF. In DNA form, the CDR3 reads TGCGCCAGCAGCTTGGAGGGAGGTCAGCCCCAGCATTTT.